This TCR beta chain was recorded in a study of shared clonotypes between healthy human individuals. Assay: immunoSEQ multiplex PCR; the TCRdb copy retains only in-frame clones and omits some. Seen here are roughly 1,100,000 clones, around 74% observed once, and the top ten hold approximately 1.5%. Study outcomes and limitations: Among the subsets, naive ones generally showed larger estimated richness than memory ones. Blood alone was sampled, and tissue repertoires likely differ.

Details on this clone: What it recognizes is unknown.

V lost 11 bases to trimming and J lost 3 bases, with 7 bases between them. Germline loops: CDR1 SSHAT, CDR2 FNYEAQ (reference sequence). CDR3 length equals 10 residues. The chain uses TRBV7-7 and TRBJ2-5; a weak D match, TRBD1 (5 bases). The receptor's source is a man younger than 35 in good health. The sequenced material came from memory CD4+ T cells sorted from blood. Subset reported: CD45RA-negative fraction. In nucleotides, the CDR3 is TGTGCCCTCAGGGAAGAGACCCAGTACTTC. This translates into CALREETQYF.